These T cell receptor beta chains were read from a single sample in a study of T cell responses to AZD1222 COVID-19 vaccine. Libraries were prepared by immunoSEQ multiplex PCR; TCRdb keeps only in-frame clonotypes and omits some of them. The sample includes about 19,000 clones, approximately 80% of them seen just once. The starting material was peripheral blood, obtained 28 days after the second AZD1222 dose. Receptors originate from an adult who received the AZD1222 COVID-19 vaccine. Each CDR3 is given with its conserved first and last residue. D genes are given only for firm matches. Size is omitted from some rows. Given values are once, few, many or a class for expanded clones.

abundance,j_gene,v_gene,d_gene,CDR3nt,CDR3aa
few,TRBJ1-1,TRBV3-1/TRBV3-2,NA,TGTGCCAGCAGCCAAGACGGGGGCGCTGAAGCTTTCTTT,CASSQDGGAEAFF
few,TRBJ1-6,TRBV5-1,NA,TGCGCCAGCAGCTTGCGGGGGGCTAATTCACCCCTCCACTTT,CASSLRGANSPLHF
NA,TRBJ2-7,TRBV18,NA,TGTGCCAGCTCACCCGCGCACCACCACGAGCAGTACTTC,CASSPAHHHEQYF
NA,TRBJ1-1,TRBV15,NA,TGTGCCACCAGCAGAGGAAAGTTATACACTGAAGCTTTCTTT,CATSRGKLYTEAFF
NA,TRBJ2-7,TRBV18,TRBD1,TGTGCCAGCTCAGCTACAGGGGACCTTGACGAGCAGTACTTC,CASSATGDLDEQYF
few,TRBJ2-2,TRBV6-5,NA,TGTGCCAGCCTGCTCGGGGCAGGAGGCACCGGGGAGCTGTTTTTT,CASLLGAGGTGELFF
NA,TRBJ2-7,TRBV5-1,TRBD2,TGCGCCAGCAGCGGCGGGAGCGGGGACGAGCAGTACTTC,CASSGGSGDEQYF
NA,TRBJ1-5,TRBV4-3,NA,TGCGCCAGCAGCCAAGATGTTTATAGCAATCAGCCCCAGCATTTT,CASSQDVYSNQPQHF
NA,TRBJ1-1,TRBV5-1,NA,TGCGCCAGCAGCTTGGCTGCAGAGAGCACTGAAGCTTTCTTT,CASSLAAESTEAFF
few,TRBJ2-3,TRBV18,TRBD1,TGTGCCAGCTCACTCAGCCCGGGACAGGGGAGCACAGATACGCAGTATTTT,CASSLSPGQGSTDTQYF
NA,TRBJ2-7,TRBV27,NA,TGTGCCAGCAGTAAGCACAACGGCTACGAGCAGTACTTC,CASSKHNGYEQYF
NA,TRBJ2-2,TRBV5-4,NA,TGTGCCAGCAGCTTGCAACTCACCGGGGAGCTGTTTTTT,CASSLQLTGELFF
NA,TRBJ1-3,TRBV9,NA,TGTGCCAGCAGCCCTCGGACAACCTCCTCTGGAAACACCATATATTTT,CASSPRTTSSGNTIYF
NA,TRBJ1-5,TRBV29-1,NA,TGCAGCGTTGACCCCGAGCCCCAGCATTTT,CSVDPEPQHF
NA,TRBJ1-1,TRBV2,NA,TGTGCCAGCAATCCGTCCGGGCGGACTGAAGCTTTCTTT,CASNPSGRTEAFF
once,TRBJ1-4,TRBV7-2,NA,TGTGCCAGCAGCCCGACAGGTTTTAATGAAAAACTGTTTTTT,CASSPTGFNEKLFF
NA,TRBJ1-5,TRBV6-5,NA,TGTGCCAGCAGCTCCGGAACAGGGAGCAATCAGCCCCAGCATTTT,CASSSGTGSNQPQHF
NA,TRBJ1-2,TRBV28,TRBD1,TGTGCCAGCAGTCCTCGGACAGGGGTTTATGGCTACACCTTC,CASSPRTGVYGYTF
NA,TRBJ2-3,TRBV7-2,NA,TGTGCCAGCAGCTTAGGTGACCGGAGCACAGATACGCAGTATTTT,CASSLGDRSTDTQYF
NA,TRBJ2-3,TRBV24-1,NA,TGTGCCACCAGTGAGGGGCGGGGGCACTCTCGCACAGATACGCAGTATTTT,CATSEGRGHSRTDTQYF
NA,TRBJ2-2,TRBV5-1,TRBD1,TGCGCCAGCAGGGTACCGGGACAGGGGAACACCGGGGAGCTGTTTTTT,CASRVPGQGNTGELFF
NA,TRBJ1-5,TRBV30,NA,TGTGCCTGGAGTACTCCATGGGGAGAGGAGGGCCATCAGCCCCAGCATTTT,CAWSTPWGEEGHQPQHF
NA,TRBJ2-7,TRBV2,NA,TGTGCCAGCAGTGGAAGTAGGAGTGCGGGCCACTACGAGCAGTACTTC,CASSGSRSAGHYEQYF
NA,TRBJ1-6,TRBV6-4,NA,TGTGCCAGCAGTACTACAGATCATTCACCCCTCCACTTT,CASSTTDHSPLHF